This TCR beta chain was documented in a study of graft-versus-host responses after intestinal transplantation (dated by TCRdb to the early 2020s). Regarding the research as a whole: Recipients received multivisceral, liver-intestinal, or isolated intestinal transplants. All recipients received anti-thymocyte globulin induction followed by maintenance tacrolimus and steroids for around three years. After intestinal transplantation, graft-versus-host and host-versus-graft alloreactive T cell clones in the graft, circulation and bone marrow were tracked using bulk TCR-beta CDR3 sequencing. Alloreactive clones were identified by sequencing pre-transplant mixed lymphocyte reaction products and comparing these products with unstimulated pre-transplant donor and recipient T cells. The cohort enrolled around 23 intestinal transplant recipients including one retransplant, and a few patients lacking pretransplant specimens were excluded. Donor T cell macrochimerism was defined as a peak of at least 4% donor T cells among recipient peripheral blood mononuclear cells. Instead of going to the commercial service, samples from a few later patients were sequenced in-house on an Illumina MiSeq and processed with MiXCR. Results and caveats for the whole study, not just this receptor: Early after transplant, peak levels of circulating GvH clones were found to be associated with declines in HvG clones. Conclusions were limited by the relatively low number and heterogeneity of intestinal transplant patients. GvH clones were detected in recipient bone marrow, and some appeared earlier in ileal mucosa or blood, consistent with an intestinal mucosal origin. High GvH to HvG T cell clonal ratios were observed in the allografts of patients with donor T cell macrochimerism.

Concerning this clone itself: Its antigen is currently not known. The sample holds no much larger clone one base away, and base qualities are not on file.

To prepare the library, the immunoSEQ multiplex PCR assay was applied. In most patients, genomic DNA was isolated using the Qiagen DNeasy Blood and Tissue Kit and sent frozen to Adaptive Biotechnologies for TCR sequencing. For most patients, genomic DNA was subjected to high-throughput TCR-beta CDR3 sequencing by Adaptive Biotechnologies. In the original analysis: Adaptive's ImmunoSEQ software was the source of the TCR sequencing data for roughly 19 patients, while a few other patients were processed with MiXCR and VDJtools. To correct CD4 versus CD8 sorting errors, any sequence found in both subsets at a frequency ratio below 5:1 was removed. Because the origin of CDR3 nucleotide sequences shared between donor and recipient could not be assigned, those sequences were removed. At least 2-fold expansion over unstimulated cells and a minimum CFSE-low frequency of 0.002% (template counts) or 0.001% (read counts) were required for clones to be classified as alloreactive. Mappable clones were those detected in sequenced pre-transplant spleen, lymph node, or MLR CFSE-low populations of the donor or recipient. Cumulative frequency of alloreactive clones was calculated as a percentage of all sequences weighted by copy number. In its TCRdb copy, this immuneACCESS table keeps in-frame sequences only and misses some clones. Where compared with another copy, unresolved V genes explain less than half of these, and the others have no known cause. The DNA gave D and trimming, while V, J and clone size come from that table. The sample table holds over 45,000 clones, of which 90% to 95% were seen once. The biggest ten clones account for about 0.38% of the sample.

Trimming at the junction amounts to 4 bases on V and 1 base on J, and the germline ends lie 10 bases apart. Its CDR3 holds 14 amino acids, cysteine through phenylalanine. Only the CDR3 part of the read is kept: 42 bases, read in frame from the first base. The germline V gene yields SQVTM for CDR1 and ANQGSEA for CDR2. The sample's time point label, in plain terms: cells obtained before transplantation from donor or recipient. CD3+CD4+ and CD3+CD8+ populations were FACS-sorted from unstimulated pre-transplant donor and recipient cells taken from spleen or lymph nodes. The clonotype was recovered from a human donor who was the organ donor for an intestinal transplant. This sample comprised unstimulated CD4+ T cells sorted from spleen or lymph node cells, obtained before transplant. The chain employs TRBV29-1 and TRBJ2-2, with TRBD1 as a weak D call on 5 bases. The DNA sequence follows: TGCAGCGTTGGGGGCCCGAAGAACACCGGGGAGCTGTTTTTT. Its protein reads: CSVGGPKNTGELFF.